This T cell receptor (beta chain) is from a study of CD8 T cells in Susac syndrome. Negative isolation yielded CD4+ and CD8+ T cells, and FACS enriched TEMRA cells. V gave up 0 bases and J gave up 3 bases; unmatched junction bases: 8. This CDR3 region has 16 residues. The V gene's germline CDR1 is GTSNPN and CDR2 SVGIG (reference sequence). RNA was extracted with the RNeasy kit, and a quantity of roughly 0.45 to 1 ug was reverse transcribed using random hexamers. A multiplex approach, immunoSEQ multiplex PCR, amplified TCR beta CDR3 across 54 Vbeta and 13 Jbeta. Each CDR3 protein is one row after TCRdb ran MiXCR on the immunoSEQ multiplex PCR reads. Of roughly 200,000 distinct CDR3 sequences in the sample, 90% to 95% were seen once.

This clonotype was obtained from a human donor in good health. This chain uses TRBV30 with TRBJ2-1; 7 bases align to TRBD2. Sequenced sample: CD4+ T cells from PBMCs. For the CDR3, the DNA is TGTGCCTGGAGTGTACTGGCGGGAGCGATCTACAATGAGCAGTTCTTC. It specifies CAWSVLAGAIYNEQFF. Together with reference TRBV30 and TRBJ2-1, the CDR3 gives the full variable domain: SQTIHQWPATLVQPVGSPLSLECTVEGTSNPNLYWYRQAAGRGLQLLFYSVGIGQISSEVPQNLSASRPQDRQFILSSKKLLLSDSGFYLCAWSVLAGAIYNEQFFGPGTRLTVL.